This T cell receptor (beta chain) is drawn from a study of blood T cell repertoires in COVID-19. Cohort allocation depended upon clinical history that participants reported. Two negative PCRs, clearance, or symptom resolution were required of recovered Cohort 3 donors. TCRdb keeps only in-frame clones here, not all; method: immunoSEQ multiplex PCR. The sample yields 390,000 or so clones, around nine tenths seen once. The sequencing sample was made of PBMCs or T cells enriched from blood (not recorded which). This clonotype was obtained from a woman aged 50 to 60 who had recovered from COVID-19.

The CDR3 DNA reads as TGTGCCAGCAGCCCCGAACTAGCAGGGAACAATGAGCAGTTCTTC. This sequence encodes CASSPELAGNNEQFF. The rearrangement uses TRBV7-2 and TRBJ2-1; D perhaps matches TRBD2 (6 bases). In germline, CDR1 is SGHTA, CDR2 FQGNSA. V lost 5 bases to trimming and J lost 5 bases, with 16 bases between them. The CDR3 loop spans 15 amino acids. The complete variable domain, with remaining parts taken from reference TRBV7-2 and TRBJ2-1, reads GAGVSQSPSNKVTEKGKDVELRCDPISGHTALYWYRQSLGQGLEFLIYFQGNSAPDKSGLPSDRFSAERTGGSVSTLTIQRTQQEDSAVYLCASSPELAGNNEQFFGPGTRLTVL.